These 30 T cell receptor beta chains share one sample of origin, sequenced in a study of shared clonotypes between healthy human individuals. The method was immunoSEQ multiplex PCR; TCRdb's version includes in-frame clones alone and lacks a portion of them. In the table there are 600,000 to 750,000 clones, 55% to 75% of which are singletons. Sequencing was carried out using memory CD4+ T cells sorted from blood. The subset here: CD45RA-negative fraction. Source of these receptors: a woman aged 25 to 39 in good health.

The J gene is TRBJ1-5, the V gene TRBV2; possible D gene TRBD1, 6 bases. The V end lost 6 bases, the J end lost 6 bases, and 18 bases lay between the germline ends. The CDR3 runs 15 residues. The germline CDR1 and CDR2 sequences are SNHLY and FYNNEI. CDR3: CASSYTSGGLQPQHF. The CDR3 bases are TGTGCCAGCAGCTATACGAGTGGGGGCCTTCAGCCCCAGCATTTT.

This clone was observed a single time. The rearrangement joins TRBV5-1 to TRBJ2-7; D gene unclear. This CDR3 contains 15 residues. Germline CDR1 reads SGHRS; CDR2 reads YFSETQ. V lost 0 bases to trimming and J lost 6 bases, with 16 bases between them. CDR3 amino acids: CASSLARAGLGEQYF. Written as DNA, the CDR3 is TGCGCCAGCAGCTTGGCCCGTGCAGGCCTGGGCGAGCAGTACTTC.

The rearrangement uses TRBV15 and TRBJ1-5; D is unclear. Per the germline V gene, CDR1 is LNHNV and CDR2 is YYDKDF (reference sequence). The CDR3 is 14 amino acids. V was cut by 5 bases and J by 1 base, with 9 bases left in between. The CDR3 reads CATSAGSSNQPQHF. The CDR3 DNA follows: TGTGCCACCAGCGCAGGATCGAGCAATCAGCCCCAGCATTTT.

This clone occurred a few times. Here the CDR3 reads CVRSRRTSGMITDTQYF. The DNA of the CDR3 is TGTGTCAGAAGCCGTCGGACTAGCGGAATGATCACAGATACGCAGTATTTT. This rearrangement joins TRBV7-5 to TRBJ2-3; the table's TRBD2 call for D was not verified on the DNA. TRBV7-5 is reported as a pseudogene. The CDR3 length is 17 residues.

This rearrangement joins TRBV28 to TRBJ1-2; 9 nucleotides agree with TRBD1. CDR1 and CDR2 (germline): MDHEN, SYDVKM. The V gene end was trimmed by 5 bases and the J gene end by 7 bases; junction bases not matched to a gene: 5. The CDR3 runs to 13 residues. The CDR3 region is CASSRDRVAGYTF. In DNA, the CDR3 is TGTGCCAGCAGTCGGGACAGGGTAGCTGGCTACACCTTC.

CDR3 bases: TGTGCCAGCTCCGAGACGGGAGGGACGGATACGCAGTATTTT. Translation gives CASSETGGTDTQYF. The genes are TRBV11-3 and TRBJ2-3; 8 bases fit TRBD2. The CDR3 has 14 amino acids. Trimming cost V 8 bases and J 6 bases; bases outside gene matches: 10. Germline-derived CDR1 and CDR2 are SGHNT and YENEEA.

The chain recombines TRBV6-6 with TRBJ2-7; D is unclear. V lost 5 bases to trimming and J lost 4 bases, with 12 bases between them. Germline V gives CDR1 MNHNY, CDR2 SVGAGI (reference sequence). The CDR3 covers 13 residues. CDR3 sequence: CASSLSFVYEQYF. CDR3 DNA sequence: TGTGCCAGCAGTCTTAGTTTCGTTTACGAGCAGTACTTC.

This chain joins TRBV18 and TRBJ2-5, with D uncertain. V was clipped by 0 bases and J by 4 bases, with 9 bases between them. This CDR3 is built from 14 residues. Germline V gene sequence: CDR1 KGHSH, CDR2 LQKENI. The CDR3 nucleotides read TGTGCCAGCTCACCACCGTACCTCTTAGAGACCCAGTACTTC. It encodes CASSPPYLLETQYF.

Here the CDR3 DNA reads TGCGCCAGCGTACTAGCGGGAGGACATACGCAGTATTTT. Translation gives CASVLAGGHTQYF. V and J are TRBV5-1 and TRBJ2-3, with TRBD2 matching 12 bases. V lost 7 bases to trimming and J lost 7 bases; unmatched junction nucleotides: 4. Germline CDR1 reads SGHRS; CDR2 reads YFSETQ. This CDR3 region has 13 residues.

The genes are TRBV6-1 and TRBJ2-3, with D uncertain. Trimming shortened V by 6 bases and J by 6 bases, and 13 bases separated the two germline ends. CDR1 and CDR2 (germline): MNHNS, SASEGT. The CDR3 runs 13 residues. The CDR3 DNA reads TGTGCCAGCAGCGACCGCCTCCGGGATACGCAGTATTTT. Translated, it gives CASSDRLRDTQYF.

The genes are TRBV5-1 and TRBJ2-7; 8 nucleotides match TRBD2. CDR3 length: 18 residues. Trimming cost V 4 bases and J 1 base; bases outside gene matches: 16. Germline V CDR1 and CDR2: SGHRS, YFSETQ. Here the CDR3 reads CASSPIPPGSGNSYEQYF. CDR3 bases: TGCGCCAGCAGCCCAATACCTCCGGGTAGCGGGAATTCCTACGAGCAGTACTTC.

The V and J genes are TRBV7-9 and TRBJ2-5, with D possibly being TRBD2 (6 bases). Germline CDR1 is SEHNR and CDR2 is FQNEAQ (reference sequence). V was pared by 4 bases and J by 4 bases, with 13 bases between. The length of the CDR3 is 14 residues. CDR3 sequence: CASSSRVAVETQYF. CDR3 nucleotide sequence: TGTGCCAGCAGCTCCCGTGTAGCGGTAGAGACCCAGTACTTC.

Concerning this clone: A much larger clone differs from this one at a single base, so this may be a read error. The same CDR3 is also encoded by other DNA sequences in this sample. The V gene is TRBV11-2, the J gene TRBJ2-6, with a possible D match to TRBD1 (6 bases). This CDR3 is 15 amino acids long. Trimming cost V 5 bases and J 0 bases, with 8 bases left between them. Germline loops: CDR1 SGHAT, CDR2 FQNNGV. CDR3 sequence: CASSLDSSGANVLTF. The CDR3 nucleotides read TGTGCCAGCAGCCTGGACAGCTCTGGGGCCAACGTCCTGACTTTC.

The chain is built from TRBV5-6 and TRBJ2-2; D perhaps matches TRBD1 (5 bases). The V end was cut by 2 bases, the J end by 8 bases, with 19 bases between. Germline V lookup: CDR1 SGHDT, CDR2 YYEEEE. CDR3 size: 16 residues. CDR3 loop: CASSFRTWGHGGELFF. CDR3 in DNA: TGTGCCAGCAGCTTCAGGACGTGGGGCCATGGAGGGGAGCTGTTTTTT. Looking up the rest from reference TRBV5-6 and TRBJ2-2 gives the full variable domain: DAGVTQSPTHLIKTRGQQVTLRCSPKSGHDTVSWYQQALGQGPQFIFQYYEEEERQRGNFPDRFSGHQFPNYSSELNVNALLLGDSALYLCASSFRTWGHGGELFFGEGSRLTVL.

V usage is TRBV7-3 and J usage is TRBJ1-5; weak D call: TRBD1 (6 bases). Looked up from germline, CDR1 is SGHTA and CDR2 is FQGTGA. The CDR3 has 14 residues. V dropped 4 bases and J dropped 4 bases, with 11 bases sitting between them. This CDR3 is CASSSYRDNQPQHF. The CDR3, as DNA: TGTGCCAGCAGCTCCTACAGGGATAATCAGCCCCAGCATTTT.

The chain couples TRBV30 to TRBJ1-2; weak D call: TRBD1 (5 bases). This CDR3 has 14 residues. Per the germline V gene, CDR1 is GTSNPN and CDR2 is SVGIG (reference sequence). V gave up 2 bases and J gave up 4 bases, with 14 bases separating them. The CDR3 nucleotides read TGTGCCTGGAGTAAAGGGGCGAACCCCTATGGCTACACCTTC. Amino acid sequence: CAWSKGANPYGYTF.

The chain couples TRBV4-1 to TRBJ1-2; maybe TRBD1 (5 bases). This CDR3 contains 15 residues. The V end lost 4 bases, the J end lost 2 bases, and 14 bases lay between the germline ends. CDR1 is MGHRA and CDR2 is YSYEKL in the germline V gene. The CDR3, as DNA: TGCGCCAGCAGCCCGGGACGGCGGCAGAACTATGGCTACACCTTC. Its protein is CASSPGRRQNYGYTF.

The V gene is TRBV5-1, the J gene TRBJ2-5; 8 bases agree with TRBD1. From germline, CDR1 is SGHRS and CDR2 YFSETQ. CDR3 length: 13 residues. V was clipped by 7 bases and J by 1 base; unmatched bases: 3. The CDR3 coding sequence is TGCGCCAGCCGACAGGGGTCCCAAGAGACCCAGTACTTC. Protein: CASRQGSQETQYF.

This clone has a single count. The rearrangement joins TRBV18 to TRBJ2-7, with TRBD2 matching over 7 bases. This CDR3 has 14 amino acids. Germline V CDR1 and CDR2: KGHSH, LQKENI. Germline trimming cut 3 bases from V and 3 bases from J; bases unmatched to any gene: 5. The CDR3 loop is CASSPASGNYEQYF. The CDR3 nucleotides read TGTGCCAGCTCACCCGCTAGCGGAAACTACGAGCAGTACTTC.

This clone was picked up one time. The chain couples TRBV19 to TRBJ2-5, with 15 nucleotides matching TRBD2. The CDR3 consists of 20 residues. CDR1 LNHDA and CDR2 SQIVND come from the germline V gene (reference sequence). V gave up 3 bases and J gave up 2 bases; unmatched junction bases: 13. In DNA, the CDR3 is TGTGCCAGTAGTATCGCTATAGGGACTAGCGGGAGGAAGGGGCAAGAGACCCAGTACTTC. It codes for CASSIAIGTSGRKGQETQYF.

This chain joins TRBV27 and TRBJ1-2; D might be TRBD1 (5 bases). Deletions cut 3 bases from V and 6 bases from J, with 14 bases between. The CDR3 consists of 14 residues. Germline lookup yields CDR1 MNHEY and CDR2 SMNVEV (reference sequence). Here the CDR3 reads CASSFRRVGHGYTF. DNA for the CDR3: TGTGCCAGCAGTTTTCGTCGAGTGGGGCATGGCTACACCTTC.

There are a few counts of this clone. The V and J genes are TRBV2 and TRBJ2-7; D assignment may be TRBD1 or TRBD2 (5 bases each). The V gene lost 3 bases and the J gene lost 0 bases, with 15 bases spanning the gap. This CDR3 contains 16 residues. CDR1 is SNHLY and CDR2 is FYNNEI in the germline V gene. Here the CDR3 DNA reads TGTGCCAGCAGTGATTATCGCCAGGGAGTCTCCTACGAGCAGTACTTC. Translating it yields CASSDYRQGVSYEQYF. Together with reference TRBV2 and TRBJ2-7, the CDR3 gives the full variable domain: EPEVTQTPSHQVTQMGQEVILRCVPISNHLYFYWYRQILGQKVEFLVSFYNNEISEKSEIFDDQFSVERPDGSNFTLKIRSTKLEDSAMYFCASSDYRQGVSYEQYFGPGTRLTVT.

The gene calls are TRBV6-5 and TRBJ1-4, with 7 bases fitting TRBD1. The germline V gene encodes CDR1 MNHEY and CDR2 SVGAGI. This CDR3 has 15 amino acids. The V segment lost 6 bases and the J segment 8 bases; nucleotides outside the gene matches: 12. This CDR3 is CASRYRGVGNEKLFF. As DNA, the CDR3 is TGTGCCAGCAGGTACAGGGGAGTTGGAAACGAAAAACTGTTTTTT.

In this sample, this clone turned up a few times. The chain is built from TRBV5-1 and TRBJ2-5, with a weak D call TRBD1 (6 bases). V lost 5 bases and J lost 5, with 19 bases in between. Germline V gene data show CDR1 as SGHRS and CDR2 as YFSETQ. This CDR3 is built from 15 residues. The DNA of the CDR3 is TGCGCCAGCAGTTCCACAGGGTCAGTAGGGGAGACCCAGTACTTC. Encoded protein: CASSSTGSVGETQYF.

The chain combines TRBV30 with TRBJ2-1; possible D gene TRBD1, 7 bases. V was pared by 2 bases and J by 3 bases, with 17 bases between. Germline V CDR1 and CDR2: GTSNPN, SVGIG (reference sequence). The CDR3 extends over 16 amino acids. DNA of the CDR3: TGTGCCTGGAGTAAATTACCAGGGGGGTACTACAATGAGCAGTTCTTC. Its protein is CAWSKLPGGYYNEQFF.

The chain couples TRBV11-2 to TRBJ2-5; D possibly matches TRBD1 or TRBD2 (5 bases each). V lost 4 bases, J lost 7 bases, and 19 bases lay in between. This CDR3 is built from 15 residues. CDR1 and CDR2 from the germline V gene are SGHAT and FQNNGV. In DNA, the CDR3 is TGTGCCAGCAGCTCCCTCGGGGACCCCCGTGGGACCCAGTACTTC. Translated, it gives CASSSLGDPRGTQYF.

The chain couples TRBV5-4 to TRBJ2-7; D could derive from TRBD1 or TRBD2 (5 bases each). The germline V gene has CDR1 SGHNT and CDR2 YYREEE (reference sequence). V was pared by 4 bases and J by 2 bases, with 13 bases between. The CDR3 runs 14 residues. The CDR3 protein is CASSPRDPAYEQYF. The DNA of the CDR3 is TGTGCCAGCAGCCCCCGGGACCCGGCCTACGAGCAGTACTTC.

V gene TRBV7-6 combines with J gene TRBJ2-1; tentatively, D is TRBD1 or TRBD2 (6 bases each). Germline CDR1 and CDR2: SGHVS and FNYEAQ. V was pared by 1 base and J by 6 bases, with 10 bases between. There are 14 residues in the CDR3. The CDR3 protein is CASSLEGGINEQFF. In DNA, the CDR3 is TGTGCCAGCAGCTTAGAGGGGGGTATCAATGAGCAGTTCTTC.

The V call is TRBV10-3, the J call TRBJ2-7, with TRBD1 matching 12 bases. CDR1 and CDR2 from the germline V gene are ENHRY and SYGVKD. V lost 11 bases, J lost 7 bases, and 12 bases stayed unmatched. The CDR3 spans 14 residues. The CDR3, as DNA: TGTGCCTCCAACGAGGGACAGGGGGCTTGGGAGCAGTACTTC. Translated: CASNEGQGAWEQYF.

This clone occurred a few times. The V call is TRBV7-2, the J call TRBJ1-5, with 8 bases fitting TRBD1. This CDR3 has 15 amino acids. J lost 0 bases, V lost 4 bases, and 2 bases had no gene match. CDR1 and CDR2 from the germline V gene are SGHTA and FQGNSA. This chain's CDR3 is CASSWDRNSNQPQHF. The CDR3 DNA reads as TGTGCCAGCAGCTGGGACAGGAATAGCAATCAGCCCCAGCATTTT.